The 30 T cell receptor beta chains listed next were all sequenced from one sample in a study of chronic HIV infection and antiretroviral therapy. TCRdb reprocessed the 5' RACE reads via MiXCR and lists one record per CDR3 protein. Of 40,000 to 50,000 distinct CDR3 sequences listed, 19% are singletons. Sample: peripheral blood. The source of these receptors is an adult who had HIV and had not received antiretroviral therapy, or was an uninfected healthy control (not recorded which).

The genes are TRBV6-4 and TRBJ2-3; D gene ambiguous. V was pared by 0 bases and J by 0 bases, with 10 bases between. CDR1 MRHNA and CDR2 SNTAGT come from the germline V gene. The CDR3 has 16 amino acids. The CDR3 here is CASSDSGGSSTDTQYF. The CDR3 DNA reads as TGTGCCAGCAGTGACTCCGGCGGCTCTAGCACAGATACGCAGTATTTT.

This chain links TRBV9 with TRBJ2-7, with no clear D. Germline CDR1 SGDLS, CDR2 YYNGEE. This CDR3 has 12 residues. V lost 3 bases and J lost 6, with 10 bases in between. The chain's CDR3 is CASSARFGEQYF. Here the CDR3 DNA reads TGTGCCAGCAGCGCCAGGTTCGGCGAGCAGTACTTC.

The table lists this clonotype with a few counts. The V and J genes are TRBV2 and TRBJ1-1; D not resolved. Trimming took off 6 bases at V and 0 bases at J, with 14 bases between the two ends. Germline lookup yields CDR1 SNHLY and CDR2 FYNNEI. The CDR3 is made up of 15 amino acids. In DNA, the CDR3 is TGTGCCAGCAGCTACGCTATGGGTATGAACACTGAAGCTTTCTTT. Translated: CASSYAMGMNTEAFF.

The V call is TRBV29-1, the J call TRBJ2-1; 8 bases fit TRBD2. The CDR3 totals 16 residues. V gave up 4 bases and J gave up 0 bases; unmatched junction bases: 8. The V gene's germline CDR1 is SQVTM and CDR2 ANQGSEA. Here the CDR3 reads CSVASQSGSSYNEQFF. CDR3 bases: TGCAGCGTTGCTTCCCAAAGCGGGAGCTCCTACAATGAGCAGTTCTTC.

The chain has TRBV5-4 and TRBJ2-6; D might be TRBD1 (6 bases). The ends were cut back, 0 bases at V and 2 bases at J, with 6 bases in the middle. The CDR3 contains 15 residues. The germline V gene has CDR1 SGHNT and CDR2 YYREEE (reference sequence). The CDR3 nucleotides read TGTGCCAGCAGCTTGGCAGGGGCTGGGGCCAACGTCCTGACTTTC. Residues: CASSLAGAGANVLTF.

This clonotype occurred a few times. The J gene is TRBJ2-6, the V gene TRBV29-1; 7 nucleotides agree with TRBD1. Trimming cost V 8 bases and J 0 bases; bases outside gene matches: 1. The CDR3 totals 13 residues. Germline V gene lookup returns CDR1 SQVTM and CDR2 ANQGSEA. The CDR3 protein is CSTGDSGANVLTF. CDR3 sequence (DNA): TGCAGCACAGGGGACTCTGGGGCCAACGTCCTGACTTTC.

This clonotype was recorded only once. The chain carries TRBV7-2 and TRBJ1-6; TRBD1 aligns across 7 bases. CDR3 length: 16 residues. Germline V gives CDR1 SGHTA, CDR2 FQGNSA. J was trimmed by 4 bases and V by 1 base; bases with no gene match: 4. Here the CDR3 DNA reads TGTGCCAGCAGCTTAGTTGGGACAGAGTATAATTCACCCCTCCACTTT. Its translation is CASSLVGTEYNSPLHF.

This clonotype was seen a handful of times. The chain joins TRBV6-8 to TRBJ2-7, with 8 bases matching TRBD2. The germline V gene has CDR1 MNHGY and CDR2 SAAAGT. V shed 5 bases and J 0 bases; nucleotides not matched to a gene: 6. The CDR3 consists of 15 residues. The CDR3 protein is CASSPLAGYSYEQYF. CDR3 nucleotide sequence: TGTGCCAGCAGTCCGCTAGCGGGTTACTCCTACGAGCAGTACTTC.

This clonotype turned up a few times. The genes are TRBV11-2 and TRBJ2-7; 8 positions agree with TRBD1. V lost 1 base and J lost 4; bases outside the gene matches: 0. Germline CDR1 reads SGHAT; CDR2 reads FQNNGV. The CDR3 covers 13 residues. This CDR3 is CASSLGTGYEQYF. The CDR3 nucleotides read TGTGCCAGCAGCTTAGGGACAGGGTACGAGCAGTACTTC.

The CDR3 spells CASSLLWSGRANEQFF. The CDR3 DNA reads TGTGCCAGCAGTTTACTATGGAGCGGGAGGGCGAATGAGCAGTTCTTC. The chain couples TRBV12-3 or TRBV12-4 to TRBJ2-1; 10 bases agree with TRBD2. CDR3 length equals 16 residues. Trimming took 2 bases from V and 7 from J; bases not matched to a gene: 8.

The chain links TRBV28 to TRBJ2-3, with TRBD2 identical over 10 bases. Per the germline V gene, CDR1 is MDHEN and CDR2 is SYDVKM. With V trimmed by 6 bases and J by 3 bases, 9 bases remained unmatched. The CDR3 spans 16 residues. CDR3 nucleotides: TGTGCCAGCAGCCGTCCGGGACTAGCGAGGACAGATACGCAGTATTTT. Protein product: CASSRPGLARTDTQYF.

This clonotype was seen more than once but under ten times. The chain is built from TRBV11-2 and TRBJ2-7; D remains unclear. This CDR3 comprises 12 residues. V lost 1 base and J lost 6, with 7 bases in between. Looked up from germline, CDR1 is SGHAT and CDR2 is FQNNGV. CDR3 sequence reads: CASSLGAPEQYF. CDR3 DNA: TGTGCCAGCAGCTTAGGGGCCCCCGAGCAGTACTTC.

This clonotype was detected only a few times. The V call is TRBV6-6, the J call TRBJ2-1; D ambiguous. Trimming removed 0 bases from V and 8 bases from J, with 5 bases in between. The germline gives CDR1 MNHNY, CDR2 SVGAGI (reference sequence). This CDR3 region has 12 residues. CDR3 sequence reads: CASSYSWYEQFF. CDR3 sequence (DNA): TGTGCCAGCAGTTACTCCTGGTATGAGCAGTTCTTC.

The chain links TRBV7-9 to TRBJ2-3; D unclear. The V end lost 5 bases, the J end lost 1 base, and 13 bases lay between the germline ends. The germline V gene encodes CDR1 SEHNR and CDR2 FQNEAQ (reference sequence). The CDR3 is made up of 15 amino acids. CDR3 sequence reads: CASSTRPTGTDTQYF. CDR3 DNA sequence: TGTGCCAGCAGCACACGACCGACCGGCACAGATACGCAGTATTTT.

J is TRBJ1-4 and V is TRBV20-1, with 9 bases aligning to TRBD1. The germline V gene encodes CDR1 DFQATT and CDR2 SNEGSKA (reference sequence). This CDR3 has 18 amino acids. Trimming took 3 bases from V and 7 from J; bases not matched to a gene: 18. DNA for the CDR3: TGCAGTGCTAGTGCGGGGGGACAGGGTCTTTTCCGCCCTGAAAAACTGTTTTTT. Amino acid sequence: CSASAGGQGLFRPEKLFF.

A few counts support this clonotype. The rearrangement links TRBV28 to TRBJ2-7, with TRBD2 as a possible D gene (5 bases). The germline gives CDR1 MDHEN, CDR2 SYDVKM. CDR3 length: 12 residues. Trimming shortened V by 7 bases and J by 7 bases, and 14 bases separated the two germline ends. Here the CDR3 DNA reads TGTGCCAGCACCGATCCCCCGGGGGAGCAGTACTTC. Its translation: CASTDPPGEQYF.

This clonotype was counted a few times. The chain combines TRBV6-1 with TRBJ2-1; no definite D call. Trimming took 8 bases from V and 10 from J, leaving 9 bases between them. The V gene's germline CDR1 is MNHNS and CDR2 SASEGT. The CDR3 is 10 residues long. CDR3 residues: CASGWWEQFF. The CDR3 nucleotides read TGTGCCAGCGGTTGGTGGGAGCAGTTCTTC.

This clonotype was found a few times. The chain is built from TRBV7-8 and TRBJ1-5, with 10 bases that match TRBD1. Trimming cost V 4 bases and J 0 bases; bases outside gene matches: 12. Germline values: CDR1 SGHVS, CDR2 FQNEAQ. This CDR3 spans 19 amino acids. CDR3 DNA sequence: TGTGCCAGCAGCTCTAGTCCCGGGACAGGGGCCGATAGCAATCAGCCCCAGCATTTT. Its translation is CASSSSPGTGADSNQPQHF.

The chain employs TRBV29-1 and TRBJ1-1; D call uncertain. There are 13 residues in the CDR3. Trimming cost V 5 bases and J 0 bases, with 10 bases left between them. Germline CDR1 SQVTM, CDR2 ANQGSEA. Here the CDR3 reads CSVRPNMNTEAFF. The CDR3, as DNA: TGCAGCGTTCGCCCTAATATGAACACTGAAGCTTTCTTT.

The rearrangement links TRBV28 to TRBJ2-4, with D perhaps being TRBD1 or TRBD2 (5 bases each). This CDR3 has 16 residues. Germline CDR1 and CDR2: MDHEN and SYDVKM. Deletions cut 6 bases from V and 0 bases from J, with 15 bases between. The CDR3 DNA is TGTGCCAGCAGCGGGGCTGGTGTGCTAGCCAAAAACATTCAGTACTTC. Protein sequence: CASSGAGVLAKNIQYF.

This clonotype has more than one count but fewer than ten. CDR3 bases: TGTGCCAGCAGCTTAACGGGACAGGGTATAGGAGCGCAGTATTTT. Translation: CASSLTGQGIGAQYF. The chain joins TRBV7-3 to TRBJ2-3; TRBD1 matches 9 bases. With 0 bases clipped from V and 10 bases from J, the junction kept 8 bases outside the gene matches. Germline V gene data show CDR1 as SGHTA and CDR2 as FQGTGA. The CDR3 has 15 amino acids.

The rearrangement links TRBV29-1 to TRBJ2-3, with TRBD2 matching 7 bases. The ends lost 1 base at V and 3 bases at J; junction bases unmatched: 7. The germline V gene has CDR1 SQVTM and CDR2 ANQGSEA. CDR3 length: 15 residues. DNA of the CDR3: TGCAGCGTTGAAGCGGCGGGAGTCGGGACAGATACGCAGTATTTT. Protein product: CSVEAAGVGTDTQYF.

This clonotype has only a few counts. J is TRBJ2-2 and V is TRBV10-1; 8 bases align to TRBD1. The trim removed 3 bases at V and 6 bases at J, leaving 9 bases unmatched. There are 16 residues in the CDR3. CDR1 and CDR2 from the germline V gene are WNHNN and SYGVQD (reference sequence). The CDR3 DNA is TGCGCCAGCAGTGATGACGCCGGGACAGGCGCCGGGGAGCTGTTTTTT. Translating gives CASSDDAGTGAGELFF.

This clonotype was seen only a few times. This rearrangement joins TRBV29-1 to TRBJ2-3, with D possibly matching TRBD2 (5 bases). Per the germline V gene, CDR1 is SQVTM and CDR2 is ANQGSEA. Trimming cost V 6 bases and J 0 bases, with 10 bases left between them. This CDR3 region has 13 residues. This CDR3 reads CSVLAPSTDTQYF. Here the CDR3 DNA reads TGCAGCGTCCTAGCACCTAGCACAGATACGCAGTATTTT.

This clonotype was seen a few times. The rearrangement uses TRBV5-1 and TRBJ2-7, with TRBD1 matching over 7 bases. The CDR3 is 15 amino acids. With 4 bases clipped from V and 4 bases from J, the junction kept 11 bases outside the gene matches. Germline CDR1 SGHRS, CDR2 YFSETQ. This CDR3 is CASSEFSGGEYEQYF. In nucleotides, the CDR3 is TGCGCCAGCAGCGAGTTTTCAGGGGGAGAGTACGAGCAGTACTTC.

This clonotype has only a few counts. J is TRBJ2-7 and V is TRBV10-3, with 7 bases matching TRBD1. Germline CDR1 is ENHRY and CDR2 is SYGVKD. This CDR3 is built from 14 residues. J gave up 3 bases and V 5 bases, and 7 bases lay outside the gene matches. For the CDR3, the DNA is TGTGCCATCAGTCTTCGAACAGGGGACTACGAGCAGTACTTC. Its protein is CAISLRTGDYEQYF.

This clonotype was detected only a few times. The chain joins TRBV20-1 to TRBJ1-2; 8 positions match TRBD1. The length of the CDR3 is 16 residues. Germline CDR1 reads DFQATT; CDR2 reads SNEGSKA (reference sequence). V shed 6 bases and J 0 bases; nucleotides not matched to a gene: 12. The CDR3 here is CSATPQGETANYGYTF. CDR3 DNA sequence: TGCAGTGCCACCCCACAGGGGGAAACTGCTAACTATGGCTACACCTTC.

The J gene is TRBJ1-1, the V gene TRBV25-1; no firm D call. Per the germline V gene, CDR1 is MGHDK and CDR2 is SYGVNS. The CDR3 runs 12 residues. The V gene lost 5 bases and the J gene lost 4 bases, with 8 bases spanning the gap. CDR3 nucleotide sequence: TGTGCCAGCAGTTCCCACACCACTGAAGCTTTCTTT. Residues: CASSSHTTEAFF. The full variable domain, its missing parts supplied by reference TRBV25-1 and TRBJ1-1, is EADIYQTPRYLVIGTGKKITLECSQTMGHDKMYWYQQDPGMELHLIHYSYGVNSTEKGDLSSESTVSRIRTEHFPLTLESARPSHTSQYLCASSSHTTEAFFGQGTRLTVV.

A few counts support this clonotype. The chain carries TRBV29-1 and TRBJ2-3; TRBD1 aligns across 10 bases. Germline CDR1 SQVTM, CDR2 ANQGSEA. With 4 bases clipped from V and 3 bases from J, the junction kept 1 base outside the gene matches. The length of the CDR3 is 13 residues. CDR3 loop: CSVGTGGTDTQYF. In DNA form, the CDR3 reads TGCAGCGTTGGGACAGGGGGGACAGATACGCAGTATTTT.

This clonotype occurred a few times. The chain employs TRBV29-1 and TRBJ1-1, with 7 bases matching TRBD1. CDR1 is SQVTM and CDR2 is ANQGSEA in the germline V gene. This CDR3 spans 13 amino acids. Trimming removed 6 bases from V and 2 bases from J; junction bases left unmatched: 6. As DNA, the CDR3 is TGCAGCGTCGATGGGGACAGTAACACTGAAGCTTTCTTT. It specifies CSVDGDSNTEAFF.